This T cell receptor (beta chain) stems from a study of blood T cell repertoires in COVID-19. V lost 3 bases to trimming and J lost 4 bases, with 12 bases between them. The V gene's germline CDR1 is LNHDA and CDR2 SQIVND (reference sequence). CDR3 size: 15 residues. This clone was recorded once. Repertoires were generated with immunoSEQ multiplex PCR, while TCRdb's copy carries only in-frame clones and drops some. The data hold about 160,000 clones, with 85% observed a single time. What was sequenced was peripheral blood. The TCR comes from a human donor with acute or convalescent COVID-19. The donor label of this sample is uncertain. The J gene is TRBJ1-4, the V gene TRBV19; tentative D call: TRBD1 (5 bases). The CDR3 region has the DNA TGTGCCAGTAGTATCAGCAGGGAAAGTAATGAAAAACTGTTTTTT. Translation: CASSISRESNEKLFF.